This T cell receptor (beta chain) was sequenced during a study of cytomegalovirus exposure and HLA in healthy donors. Whole-study findings and limits: Altogether, around 160 TCR beta chains were recorded as cytomegalovirus-associated. High sensitivity and specificity were reportedly achieved when the classifier diagnosed cytomegalovirus status.

Only one count was recorded for this clone. The antigen is unknown. CDR1 MDHEN and CDR2 SYDVKM come from the germline V gene. The CDR3 is made up of 13 amino acids. V lost 6 bases and J 4 bases, leaving 12 bases between the germline ends. Primers for the PCR totalled 60 Vbeta and 13 Jbeta. Sequencing used immunoSEQ multiplex PCR; TCRdb keeps in-frame clones, though not all of them. The sample includes a few hundred thousand clones, around nine tenths of them seen just once. The V gene is TRBV28, the J gene TRBJ1-2; a weak D match, TRBD1 (5 bases). What was sequenced was PBMCs. The TCR sequence derives from a woman between 18 and 29 years old in good health and CMV-seronegative. CDR3 coding DNA: TGTGCCAGCAGCCTGGGGGGATCCTATGGCTACACCTTC. Its protein is CASSLGGSYGYTF.